The clone carrying this TCR beta chain has only a few counts. The sample originates from a study of patients and donors after allogeneic stem cell transplantation. V lost 4 bases to trimming and J lost 5 bases, with 15 bases between them. CDR1 and CDR2 (germline): SGHRS, YFSETQ. CDR3 length equals 14 residues. TCRdb redid the calling of the RT-PCR reads with MiXCR, one entry per CDR3 protein. The table has 920,000 or so distinct CDR3 sequences, approximately 19% seen once. The clonotype originates from a human donor who was either an allogeneic HSCT recipient or a stem cell or donor lymphocyte infusion donor (not recorded which). It is not recorded whose cells these are; they may come from a transplant donor. The V gene is TRBV5-1, the J gene TRBJ2-5; no clear D. Sequencing used blood, either unsorted or a sorted T cell fraction (not recorded which). This CDR3 is CASSPQPLYETQYF. The DNA for the CDR3 is TGCGCCAGCAGCCCCCAACCCCTCTACGAGACCCAGTACTTC.